This TCR beta chain was recovered during a study of T cell changes during pregnancy in multiple sclerosis. Libraries were prepared by immunoSEQ multiplex PCR; TCRdb keeps only in-frame clonotypes and omits some of them. The sample holds about 44,000 clones, 96% seen once. Trimming took 3 bases from V and 3 from J; bases not matched to a gene: 8. The V gene's germline CDR1 is SGHDN and CDR2 FVKESK. There are 15 residues in the CDR3. This specimen consisted of peripheral blood, obtained in the second trimester of pregnancy. The chain combines TRBV14 with TRBJ2-7, with 7 nucleotides matching TRBD1. This TCR came from a female donor with multiple sclerosis, enrolled in a pregnancy study. CDR3 in DNA: TGTGCCAGCAGCCAGGATCGGGACAGACGCTACGAGCAGTACTTC. It yields the protein CASSQDRDRRYEQYF.